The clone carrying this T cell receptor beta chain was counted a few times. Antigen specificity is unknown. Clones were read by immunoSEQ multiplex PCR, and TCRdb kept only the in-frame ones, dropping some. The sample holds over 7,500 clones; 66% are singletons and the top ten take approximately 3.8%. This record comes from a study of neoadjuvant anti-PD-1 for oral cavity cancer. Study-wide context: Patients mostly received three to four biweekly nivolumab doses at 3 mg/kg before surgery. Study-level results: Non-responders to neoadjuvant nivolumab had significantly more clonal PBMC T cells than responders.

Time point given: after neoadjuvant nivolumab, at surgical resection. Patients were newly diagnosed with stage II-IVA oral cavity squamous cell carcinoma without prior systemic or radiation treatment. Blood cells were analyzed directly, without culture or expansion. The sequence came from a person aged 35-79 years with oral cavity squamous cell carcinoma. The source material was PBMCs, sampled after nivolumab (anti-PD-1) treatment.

This chain's CDR3 is CASSVAPTPGNTIYF. In DNA, the CDR3 is TGTGCCAGCAGCGTAGCTCCCACGCCTGGAAACACCATATATTTT. This chain links TRBV9 with TRBJ1-3, with D uncertain. CDR3 length: 15 amino acids. Germline CDR1 and CDR2: SGDLS and YYNGEE. V lost 0 bases and J lost 2, with 9 bases in between.